This T cell receptor beta chain came from a study of PD-1 blockade in classical Hodgkin lymphoma. Time point described: newly diagnosed, previously untreated cHL patient sample. Germline values: CDR1 LNHDA, CDR2 SQIVND (reference sequence). The CDR3 extends over 15 amino acids. V was clipped by 9 bases and J by 2 bases, with 17 bases between them. Profiled with immunoSEQ multiplex PCR; TCRdb holds only in-frame clones, not every one. The sample includes about 25,000 clones, around 94% of them seen just once. Sequences were obtained from peripheral blood mononuclear cells (PBMCs). The chain is built from TRBV19 and TRBJ2-1; D is undetermined. The sequence came from a human donor with classical Hodgkin lymphoma. The DNA for the CDR3 is TGTGCCAGCCATAGGGAAGGTGGCCCCTACAATGAGCAGTTCTTC. This encodes CASHREGGPYNEQFF.